A single sample gave rise to the 23 T cell receptor beta chains below, sequenced in a study of cytomegalovirus exposure and HLA in healthy donors (dated by TCRdb to 2016 to 2017). Library prep was done by the immunoSEQ multiplex PCR assay. For the multiplex PCR, a mixture combining 60 forward primers for TCR Vbeta segments and 13 reverse primers for TCR Jbeta segments was used. The table was pulled from immuneACCESS by TCRdb, which kept in-frame rearrangements only. Such tables lose some clones; where checked, under half of the loss comes from unresolved V genes, and the rest has no known cause. The sample table lists some 160,000 clones, roughly 80% of them with a count of one. The ten largest clones add up to about 2.5% of the sample. The specimen was PBMCs. The receptor set was obtained from a male donor in good health and CMV-seronegative.

About this clone: The junction shows a germline mismatch at one end, possibly a read error. The rearrangement uses TRBV7-7 and TRBJ2-2, with D uncertain. The CDR3 is 13 amino acids. Germline V gene lookup returns CDR1 SSHAT and CDR2 FNYEAQ (reference sequence). CDR3 DNA sequence: TGTGCTAGCAGCCCCAGGCACACCGGGGAGCTGTTTTTT. Amino acid sequence: CASSPRHTGELFF.

The rearrangement joins TRBV7-6 to TRBJ2-7; 7 bases align to TRBD1. Germline V CDR1 and CDR2: SGHVS, FNYEAQ. This CDR3 contains 15 residues. Unmatched junction bases numbered 11, after V lost 4 bases and J lost 5 bases. DNA of the CDR3: TGTGCCAGCAGCTATTACAGGGGAACAGTCAACGAGCAGTACTTC. It specifies CASSYYRGTVNEQYF. Full variable domain (outside the CDR3, taken from reference TRBV7-6 and TRBJ2-7): GAGVSQSPRYKVTKRGQDVALRCDPISGHVSLYWYRQALGQGPEFLTYFNYEAQQDKSGLPNDRFSAERPEGSISTLTIQRTEQRDSAMYRCASSYYRGTVNEQYFGPGTRLTVT.

V is TRBV15 and J is TRBJ2-7, with TRBD1 identical over 7 bases. Per germline, CDR1 LNHNV and CDR2 YYDKDF (reference sequence). J gave up 5 bases and V 0 bases, and 4 bases lay outside the gene matches. This CDR3 comprises 14 residues. CDR3 in DNA: TGTGCCACCAGCAGAGAGAACAGGGGCCACGAGCAGTACTTC. Amino acids: CATSRENRGHEQYF.

This clone was picked up one time. V and J are TRBV27 and TRBJ2-7; D not resolved. Germline-derived CDR1 and CDR2 are MNHEY and SMNVEV (reference sequence). The CDR3 extends over 13 amino acids. In DNA form, the CDR3 reads TGTGCTACCATCGGGTTCAGCTCCTACGAGCAGTACTTC. Encoded protein: CATIGFSSYEQYF.

The V gene is TRBV5-4, the J gene TRBJ2-5, with D possibly TRBD2 on 6 matching bases. Germline V gene sequence: CDR1 SGHNT, CDR2 YYREEE (reference sequence). CDR3 size: 14 residues. With 1 base removed from V and 4 bases from J, the gap between germline ends came to 11 bases. DNA of the CDR3: TGTGCCAGCAGCTTGTATGGGGGGAGAGAGACCCAGTACTTC. Its protein is CASSLYGGRETQYF. Using reference TRBV5-4 and TRBJ2-5 for the parts outside the CDR3, the full variable domain is ETGVTQSPTHLIKTRGQQVTLRCSSQSGHNTVSWYQQALGQGPQFIFQYYREEENGRGNFPPRFSGLQFPNYSSELNVNALELDDSALYLCASSLYGGRETQYFGPGTRLLVL.

This clone is a singleton in its sample. The V and J genes are TRBV14 and TRBJ2-3; D not certain. There are 15 residues in the CDR3. The V end was cut by 3 bases, the J end by 1 base, with 11 bases between. Germline values: CDR1 SGHDN, CDR2 FVKESK. Written as DNA, the CDR3 is TGTGCCAGCAGCCAGAGGCAGCCAGGCACAGATACGCAGTATTTT. Its translation is CASSQRQPGTDTQYF. The entire variable domain, with the rest obtained from reference TRBV14 and TRBJ2-3, is as follows: EAGVTQFPSHSVIEKGQTVTLRCDPISGHDNLYWYRRVMGKEIKFLLHFVKESKQDESGMPNNRFLAERTGGTYSTLKVQPAELEDSGVYFCASSQRQPGTDTQYFGPGTRLTVL.

The chain employs TRBV6-5 and TRBJ2-7, with D possibly TRBD2 on 5 matching bases. Trimming removed 6 bases from V and 2 bases from J, with 14 bases in between. Germline CDR1 MNHEY, CDR2 SVGAGI. There are 14 residues in the CDR3. The CDR3 DNA follows: TGTGCCAGCAGCCCTGGTTCTAGCCCCTACGAGCAGTACTTC. Translating gives CASSPGSSPYEQYF.

For the CDR3, the DNA is TGCGCCAGCAGCTTGGGTCCAGGGAACACTGAAGCTTTCTTT. Protein sequence: CASSLGPGNTEAFF. This sequence joins TRBV5-1 and TRBJ1-1; D remains unclear. Trimming stripped 0 bases from V and 1 base from J, with 7 bases between. This CDR3 has 14 residues. Germline CDR1 and CDR2: SGHRS and YFSETQ.

CDR3 loop: CASRMDSTEAFF. The CDR3 coding sequence is TGTGCCAGCAGGATGGACAGCACTGAAGCTTTCTTT. This chain joins TRBV6-1 and TRBJ1-1; a possible D gene is TRBD1 (6 bases). CDR3 length: 12 amino acids. Trimming removed 6 bases from V and 4 bases from J, with 9 bases in between. Per the germline V gene, CDR1 is MNHNS and CDR2 is SASEGT.

This clone was observed a handful of times. This chain uses TRBV27 with TRBJ2-7; 7 bases are a match to TRBD1. J gave up 0 bases and V 3 bases, and 2 bases lay outside the gene matches. Looked up from germline, CDR1 is MNHEY and CDR2 is SMNVEV (reference sequence). This CDR3 spans 14 amino acids. The chain's CDR3 is CASSLTGNSYEQYF. For the CDR3, the DNA is TGTGCCAGCAGTTTGACAGGGAACTCCTACGAGCAGTACTTC.

This clone came up a few times. The V call is TRBV4-3, the J call TRBJ2-1; a weak D match, TRBD1 (6 bases). Between the trimmed V and J ends, which lost 2 bases and 2 bases, there was a span of 13 bases. Germline-derived CDR1 and CDR2 are LGHNA and YSLEER. This CDR3 is 16 amino acids long. CDR3 in DNA: TGCGCCAGCAGCCAAAATAGCCGGGACACCTACAATGAGCAGTTCTTC. It specifies CASSQNSRDTYNEQFF.

This clone was seen a handful of times. V is TRBV9 and J is TRBJ2-5; 10 positions match TRBD1. Trimming took 3 bases from V and 5 from J; bases not matched to a gene: 16. Germline V gene sequence: CDR1 SGDLS, CDR2 YYNGEE. The CDR3 contains 18 residues. CDR3 sequence: CASSAGGLTGGGWETQYF. CDR3 in DNA: TGTGCCAGCAGCGCGGGAGGATTGACAGGGGGCGGATGGGAGACCCAGTACTTC.

V gene TRBV6-6 combines with J gene TRBJ1-2, with a tentative D call TRBD1 (5 bases). The CDR3 length is 15 residues. CDR1 is MNHNY and CDR2 is SVGAGI in the germline V gene (reference sequence). V shed 5 bases and J shed 4 bases, with 17 bases lying between them. The CDR3 region has the DNA TGTGCCAGCAGTGACCCCTCGGGGGACCCCTATGGCTACACCTTC. As protein: CASSDPSGDPYGYTF.

The chain has TRBV30 and TRBJ1-2; D gene uncertain. CDR3 size: 13 residues. V was cut by 5 bases and J by 8 bases, with 18 bases left in between. Germline-derived CDR1 and CDR2 are GTSNPN and SVGIG (reference sequence). The CDR3 here is CAWGNGEGAGYTF. The CDR3 coding sequence is TGTGCCTGGGGAAATGGGGAGGGAGCGGGCTACACCTTC.

The chain links TRBV6-5 to TRBJ1-1; TRBD1 is a possible D gene (5 bases). V was shortened by 7 bases and J by 6 bases, with 18 bases between the two germline ends. This CDR3 is built from 14 residues. CDR1 is MNHEY, CDR2 SVGAGI, per germline. This chain's CDR3 is CASKHREFRAEAFF. The CDR3 coding sequence is TGTGCCAGCAAACACCGGGAGTTCAGGGCTGAAGCTTTCTTT.

This clone was counted only a few times. This chain joins TRBV2 and TRBJ2-7; D may be TRBD1 (5 bases). The V end lost 4 bases, the J end lost 6 bases, and 10 bases lay between the germline ends. The germline V gene has CDR1 SNHLY and CDR2 FYNNEI. This CDR3 region has 12 residues. The CDR3: CASSGLGAEQYF. CDR3 sequence (DNA): TGTGCCAGCAGTGGGTTAGGGGCCGAGCAGTACTTC.

CDR3 bases: TGTGCCATCAGGGCGGGTGAGGGCGAGCAGTACTTC. This sequence encodes CAIRAGEGEQYF. The chain employs TRBV10-3 and TRBJ2-7, with TRBD2 as a possible D gene (5 bases). This CDR3 is 12 amino acids long. Germline CDR1 is ENHRY and CDR2 is SYGVKD. With 6 bases removed from V and 6 bases from J, the gap between germline ends came to 12 bases.

The chain carries TRBV10-1 and TRBJ1-5; D is unresolved. CDR1 and CDR2 (germline): WNHNN, SYGVQD (reference sequence). The CDR3 contains 12 residues. V lost 3 bases to trimming and J lost 5 bases, with 5 bases between them. The CDR3 coding sequence is TGCGCCAGCAGTGACGGAGATCAGCCCCAGCATTTT. Protein product: CASSDGDQPQHF.

The chain joins TRBV5-6 to TRBJ1-5; D uncertain. The ends were cut back, 1 base at V and 0 bases at J, with 5 bases in the middle. The germline V gene has CDR1 SGHDT and CDR2 YYEEEE. The CDR3 consists of 14 residues. CDR3 sequence reads: CASSLLVSNQPQHF. The CDR3 DNA reads TGTGCCAGCAGCTTGTTAGTTAGCAATCAGCCCCAGCATTTT.

The count of this clone is one. The chain is built from TRBV5-6 and TRBJ2-2, with D perhaps matching TRBD1 (5 bases). The V end was cut by 1 base, the J end by 4 bases, with 14 bases between. This CDR3 contains 16 residues. The germline V gene has CDR1 SGHDT and CDR2 YYEEEE. The CDR3 is CASSLYGDQGTGELFF. As DNA, the CDR3 is TGTGCCAGCAGCTTGTATGGGGATCAGGGCACCGGGGAGCTGTTTTTT.

V and J are TRBV11-2 and TRBJ2-1; TRBD1 agrees at 10 bases. The CDR3 is made up of 16 amino acids. Germline V lookup: CDR1 SGHAT, CDR2 FQNNGV. The J segment lost 7 bases and the V segment lost 4 bases, leaving 10 bases of the junction unmatched. The CDR3 nucleotides are TGTGCCAGCAGCTCCGATTACGGGACAGGGGCGAATGAGCAGTTCTTC. Translation gives CASSSDYGTGANEQFF.

This chain uses TRBV7-9 with TRBJ2-7; a weak D match, TRBD1 (6 bases). Germline loops: CDR1 SEHNR, CDR2 FQNEAQ (reference sequence). The V end lost 5 bases, the J end lost 0 bases, and 11 bases lay between the germline ends. The CDR3 contains 14 residues. DNA of the CDR3: TGTGCCAGCAGCCTGGACAGTAACTCCTACGAGCAGTACTTC. It is translated as CASSLDSNSYEQYF.

This clone was found a few times. The rearrangement joins TRBV4-1 to TRBJ1-4, with no clear D. The length of the CDR3 is 14 residues. Trimming removed 2 bases at V and 3 bases at J, with 7 bases between. The germline V gene encodes CDR1 MGHRA and CDR2 YSYEKL. CDR3 residues: CASSQLASNEKLFF. The CDR3 DNA reads TGCGCCAGCAGCCAACTGGCCTCTAATGAAAAACTGTTTTTT.